Below, one TCR beta chain is given with its context. The antigen is undetermined. Compared with germline, one end of the junction differs, possibly owing to a read error. All sequencing subjects had displayed CD8+CD57+ cell expansion on flow cytometry. The cohort consisted entirely of patients having severe acquired aplastic anemia. Therapy had not been given to patients before blood sampling. These data are taken from a study of CD8+CD57+ T cells in acquired aplastic anemia. For the study at large: Sorted CD4+ and CD8+ cell DNA averaged around 3 ug.

The study profiled TCR beta VDJ and CDR3 using genomic DNA as template. TCRdb re-derived calls from the reads in MiXCR, one entry per CDR3 protein. The data hold roughly 93,000 distinct CDR3 sequences, with less than 75% observed a single time. Study-wide findings and caveats: Some 31 CD8+ CDR3 sequences were shared between patients and controls.

The sequence was obtained from a human donor with aplastic anemia. Material for sequencing was sorted CD4+, CD8+, or CD8+CD57+ T cells (not recorded which) from PBMCs.

The CDR3 nucleotides are TGTGCCAGCAGCCAATCCGGGACTAGCAGAAATGAGCGGTTCTTC. It translates to CASSQSGTSRNERFF. The chain employs TRBV5-6 and TRBJ2-1, with 9 bases matching TRBD2. The CDR3 has 15 residues. CDR1 is SGHDT and CDR2 is YYEEEE in the germline V gene.